This TCR beta chain was observed in a study of T cell responses to AZD1222 COVID-19 vaccine. Study-level results: Just five or six AZD1222 recipients tested seropositive at baseline. The CD4 TCRs associated with vaccination extended across spike and predominated at 160-218 and 743-854. Regions left unmutated in variants are reportedly the target of nearly half of spike-specific TCRs. Most donors were white British and more were female, and clonal diversity was possibly underestimated.

For this clone: Its antigen is undetermined.

V was shortened by 5 bases and J by 6 bases, with 11 bases between the two germline ends. Per germline, CDR1 SGHDT and CDR2 YYEEEE. The CDR3 sequence is 13 residues long. The data were produced by immunoSEQ multiplex PCR, yet TCRdb's version contains in-frame clones alone and is incomplete. The table includes 120,000 or so clones, about 87% detected once. The receptor comes from an adult in good health. The chain has TRBV5-6 and TRBJ2-2, with a possible D match to TRBD2 (6 bases). This specimen was peripheral blood, taken on day 0 of AZD1222 vaccination. The CDR3 spells CASRRLGSGELFF. The CDR3, as DNA: TGTGCCAGCAGAAGACTAGGGTCCGGGGAGCTGTTTTTT.